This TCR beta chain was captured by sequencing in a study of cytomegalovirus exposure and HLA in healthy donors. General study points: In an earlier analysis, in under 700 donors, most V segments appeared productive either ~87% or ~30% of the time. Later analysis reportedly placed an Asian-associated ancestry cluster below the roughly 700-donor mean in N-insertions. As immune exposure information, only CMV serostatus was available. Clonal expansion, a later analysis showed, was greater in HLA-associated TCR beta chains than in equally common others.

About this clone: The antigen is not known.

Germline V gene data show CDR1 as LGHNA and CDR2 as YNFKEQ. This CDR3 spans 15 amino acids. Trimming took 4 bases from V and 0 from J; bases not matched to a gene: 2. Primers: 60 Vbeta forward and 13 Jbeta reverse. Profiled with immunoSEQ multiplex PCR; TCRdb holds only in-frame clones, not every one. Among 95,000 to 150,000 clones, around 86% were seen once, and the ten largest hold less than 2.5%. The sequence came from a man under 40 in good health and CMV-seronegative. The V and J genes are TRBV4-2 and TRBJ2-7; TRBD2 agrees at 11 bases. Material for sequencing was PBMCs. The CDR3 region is CASSLSGGASYEQYF. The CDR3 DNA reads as TGTGCCAGCAGCCTTAGCGGGGGGGCCTCCTACGAGCAGTACTTC.